The 17 T cell receptor beta chains below all came from one sample that was sequenced in a study of T cell changes during pregnancy in multiple sclerosis. This table comes from immunoSEQ multiplex PCR, and its TCRdb copy is limited to in-frame clones, with some not included. Found here are under 90,000 clones, 94% of them singletons; the top ten hold around 0.97%. Sequenced here: peripheral blood, sampled in the second trimester of pregnancy. These receptors came from a female donor in good health, enrolled as a control in a pregnancy study.

The chain uses TRBV27 and TRBJ2-7; TRBD1 is a possible D gene (6 bases). The CDR3 extends over 14 amino acids. Germline loops: CDR1 MNHEY, CDR2 SMNVEV (reference sequence). V lost 2 bases to trimming and J lost 7 bases, with 15 bases between them. DNA of the CDR3: TGTGCCAGCAGTTTAGGGGGCCCACCCGTGGAGCAGTACTTC. Translated, it gives CASSLGGPPVEQYF.

The chain uses TRBV11-2 and TRBJ2-7; 10 nucleotides agree with TRBD2. V lost 1 base, J lost 6 bases, and 9 bases stayed unmatched. The CDR3 runs 16 residues. Looked up from germline, CDR1 is SGHAT and CDR2 is FQNNGV. As DNA, the CDR3 is TGTGCCAGCAGCTTAGGTGGCCCTAGCGGGAGACCCGAGCAGTACTTC. Protein sequence: CASSLGGPSGRPEQYF.

The CDR3 reads CASSLGGTGMVKPQHF. The CDR3 DNA sequence: TGTGCCAGCAGCTTAGGAGGGACAGGGATGGTAAAGCCCCAGCATTTT. This rearrangement joins TRBV13 to TRBJ1-5; 9 bases are a match to TRBD1. CDR1 and CDR2 (germline): PRHDT, FYEKMQ (reference sequence). The CDR3 contains 16 residues. V gave up 0 bases and J gave up 8 bases; unmatched junction bases: 8.

The gene calls are TRBV29-1 and TRBJ1-1, with 10 positions matching TRBD1. The trim removed 3 bases at V and 1 base at J, leaving 2 bases unmatched. CDR1 and CDR2 (germline): SQVTM, ANQGSEA. This CDR3 is 14 amino acids long. In nucleotides, the CDR3 is TGCAGCGTTGAGGGACAGGGGACGAACACTGAAGCTTTCTTT. This translates into CSVEGQGTNTEAFF.

This sequence joins TRBV29-1 and TRBJ1-2, with 8 bases fitting TRBD1. CDR3 length equals 15 residues. Germline assignment: CDR1 SQVTM and CDR2 ANQGSEA. V shed 3 bases, J shed 3 bases, and the junction held 9 bases outside the gene matches. This CDR3 is CSVDAWTGKDYGYTF. DNA for the CDR3: TGCAGCGTTGATGCTTGGACAGGGAAGGACTATGGCTACACCTTC.

The CDR3 nucleotides read TGTGCCAGCAGCTTGGGAGTGGCTCGAGATACGCAGTATTTT. It is translated as CASSLGVARDTQYF. The chain uses TRBV7-9 and TRBJ2-3, with D maybe TRBD2 (5 bases). Germline values: CDR1 SEHNR, CDR2 FQNEAQ (reference sequence). The CDR3 length is 14 residues. V dropped 3 bases and J dropped 5 bases, with 12 bases sitting between them.

This CDR3 reads CASSYGQGAGEQYF. As DNA, the CDR3 is TGTGCCAGCAGTTATGGACAGGGGGCGGGTGAGCAGTACTTC. V and J are TRBV6-5 and TRBJ2-7, with TRBD1 matching over 11 bases. The CDR3 is made up of 14 amino acids. The V and J ends lost 3 bases and 7 bases, in that order; junction bases with no gene match: 5. Germline assignment: CDR1 MNHEY and CDR2 SVGAGI.

V is TRBV4-1 and J is TRBJ2-3; 11 bases agree with TRBD2. The V segment lost 4 bases and the J segment 2 bases; nucleotides outside the gene matches: 5. The CDR3 extends over 16 amino acids. Germline CDR1 reads MGHRA; CDR2 reads YSYEKL. The DNA of the CDR3 is TGCGCCAGCAGCCGAGAGGGACTAGCGGTCACAGATACGCAGTATTTT. It is translated as CASSREGLAVTDTQYF.

J is TRBJ2-7 and V is TRBV2, with TRBD1 as a possible D gene (6 bases). CDR3 size: 13 residues. Germline loops: CDR1 SNHLY, CDR2 FYNNEI. V was shortened by 6 bases and J by 2 bases, with 11 bases between the two germline ends. Here the CDR3 DNA reads TGTGCCAGCAGCCGGGACATAACCTACGAGCAGTACTTC. Residues: CASSRDITYEQYF.

The V call is TRBV7-6, the J call TRBJ2-1, with 12 bases that match TRBD2. The length of the CDR3 is 15 residues. Germline CDR1 reads SGHVS; CDR2 reads FNYEAQ. The ends lost 5 bases at V and 4 bases at J; junction bases unmatched: 3. The CDR3 DNA sequence: TGTGCCAGCAGCGCCGGGACTAGCGGGTACAATGAGCAGTTCTTC. Translating it yields CASSAGTSGYNEQFF.

The rearrangement uses TRBV11-3 and TRBJ2-3; maybe TRBD2 (7 bases). V was shortened by 6 bases and J by 5 bases, with 15 bases between the two germline ends. CDR3 length: 14 residues. Germline V gene data show CDR1 as SGHNT and CDR2 as YENEEA. For the CDR3, the DNA is TGTGCCAGCAGTAAAGGGGGGGGTGGAGATACGCAGTATTTT. Its protein is CASSKGGGGDTQYF. Looking up the rest from reference TRBV11-3 and TRBJ2-3 gives the full variable domain: EAGVVQSPRYKIIEKKQPVAFWCNPISGHNTLYWYLQNLGQGPELLIRYENEEAVDDSQLPKDRFSAERLKGVDSTLKIQPAELGDSAVYLCASSKGGGGDTQYFGPGTRLTVL.

This chain joins TRBV11-2 and TRBJ2-5; a possible D gene is TRBD1 (6 bases). This CDR3 is built from 15 residues. Germline V gene data show CDR1 as SGHAT and CDR2 as FQNNGV. Trimming stripped 3 bases from V and 6 bases from J, with 17 bases between. The DNA for the CDR3 is TGTGCCAGCAGCTTCGATGCTCAGGGGACCCAGACCCAGTACTTC. As protein: CASSFDAQGTQTQYF.

J is TRBJ2-1 and V is TRBV18; 13 bases agree with TRBD2. The V gene end was trimmed by 3 bases and the J gene end by 1 base; junction bases not matched to a gene: 3. CDR1 and CDR2 (germline): KGHSH, LQKENI. CDR3 length: 17 amino acids. Here the CDR3 reads CASSPGLAGSSYNEQFF. The CDR3 coding sequence is TGTGCCAGCTCACCGGGACTAGCGGGAAGTTCCTACAATGAGCAGTTCTTC.

V is TRBV19 and J is TRBJ1-1; D gene unclear. The germline V gene encodes CDR1 LNHDA and CDR2 SQIVND (reference sequence). Trimming took off 0 bases at V and 9 bases at J, with 14 bases between the two ends. The CDR3 spans 14 residues. The CDR3: CASSIDRGQAKAFF. The CDR3 nucleotides read TGTGCCAGTAGTATAGATAGAGGGCAGGCGAAAGCTTTCTTT.

The CDR3 region has the DNA TGTGCCAGCAGTGACGATGGAGGGGCAGATACGCAGTATTTT. It codes for CASSDDGGADTQYF. The rearrangement links TRBV6-4 to TRBJ2-3, with TRBD2 as a possible D gene (6 bases). The V gene's germline CDR1 is MRHNA and CDR2 SNTAGT. V was cut by 2 bases and J by 4 bases, with 10 bases left in between. The CDR3 has 14 amino acids.

The J gene is TRBJ1-1, the V gene TRBV6-1; D might be TRBD1 (5 bases). The CDR3 length is 14 residues. CDR1 is MNHNS and CDR2 is SASEGT in the germline V gene. Trimming pared 3 bases from V and 1 base from J, leaving 9 bases between. The CDR3 nucleotides read TGTGCCAGCAGTGAGGACAAGAGGAACACTGAAGCTTTCTTT. Residues: CASSEDKRNTEAFF.

The chain combines TRBV19 with TRBJ1-1, with D possibly TRBD1 on 5 matching bases. CDR1 is LNHDA and CDR2 is SQIVND in the germline V gene (reference sequence). The CDR3 is 15 amino acids. Trimming took 3 bases from V and 2 from J, leaving 13 bases between them. CDR3: CASSIPDRINTEAFF. CDR3 DNA: TGTGCCAGTAGTATTCCTGACAGAATTAACACTGAAGCTTTCTTT.